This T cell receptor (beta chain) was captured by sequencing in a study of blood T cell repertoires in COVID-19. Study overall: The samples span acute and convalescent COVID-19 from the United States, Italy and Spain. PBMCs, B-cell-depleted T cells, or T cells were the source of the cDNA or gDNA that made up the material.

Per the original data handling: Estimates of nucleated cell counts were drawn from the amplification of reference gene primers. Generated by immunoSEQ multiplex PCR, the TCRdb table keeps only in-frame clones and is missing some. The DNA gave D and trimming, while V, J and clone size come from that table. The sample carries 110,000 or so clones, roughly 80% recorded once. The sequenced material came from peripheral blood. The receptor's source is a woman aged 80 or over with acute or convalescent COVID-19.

The CDR3 nucleotides are TGTGCCAGCGGGGCCGATAGCAATCAGCCCCAGCATTTT. It specifies CASGADSNQPQHF. The chain couples TRBV12-3 or TRBV12-4 to TRBJ1-5, with a tentative D call TRBD1 (5 bases). There are 13 residues in the CDR3. V lost 8 bases and J lost 0, with 8 bases in between.